This T cell receptor beta chain was sequenced for a study of shared clonotypes between healthy human individuals. Clones were read by immunoSEQ multiplex PCR, and TCRdb kept only the in-frame ones, dropping some. This table has about 2 million clones, 95% appearing once. Germline V gene sequence: CDR1 LNHNV, CDR2 YYDKDF (reference sequence). The V end was cut by 11 bases, the J end by 5 bases, with 15 bases between. This CDR3 has 12 amino acids. Sequencing input: naive CD4+ T cells sorted from blood. The sample's subset: CD45RA+ positively selected. This sequence was found in a young man in good health. This chain uses TRBV15 with TRBJ1-2; no reliable D call. The CDR3 here is CAALGGNYGYTF. In nucleotides, the CDR3 is TGTGCCGCCCTGGGTGGGAATTATGGCTACACCTTC.